This T cell receptor beta chain was sequenced for a study of cytomegalovirus exposure and HLA in healthy donors. Study summary: Earlier findings included about 120 million unique TCR beta sequences obtained from 150 million to 200 million T cells. Study-level results: Confirmation in vitro established that a few CMV-associated chains were specific for CMV antigens. A few V segments could not be told apart, such as TRBV6-2 and TRBV6-3, and were left out.

This CDR3 comprises 14 residues. V was trimmed by 5 bases and J by 4 bases, leaving 13 bases between them. The V gene's germline CDR1 is ENHRY and CDR2 SYGVKD. In the PCR, 60 Vbeta and 13 Jbeta primers were used. TCRdb's table, derived via immunoSEQ multiplex PCR, lists solely in-frame clones and lacks some. The repertoire holds roughly 100,000 clones, about four fifths seen once, with 3.8% in the top ten. With respect to this clone: The antigen remains undetermined.

This receptor was obtained from a man aged 45-65 years in good health and CMV-seronegative. The sequencing input was PBMCs. J is TRBJ2-3 and V is TRBV10-3, with a possible D match to TRBD2 (5 bases). CDR3 in DNA: TGTGCCATCAGTAGCGGCCCCTCTCCAGATACGCAGTATTTT. As protein: CAISSGPSPDTQYF.